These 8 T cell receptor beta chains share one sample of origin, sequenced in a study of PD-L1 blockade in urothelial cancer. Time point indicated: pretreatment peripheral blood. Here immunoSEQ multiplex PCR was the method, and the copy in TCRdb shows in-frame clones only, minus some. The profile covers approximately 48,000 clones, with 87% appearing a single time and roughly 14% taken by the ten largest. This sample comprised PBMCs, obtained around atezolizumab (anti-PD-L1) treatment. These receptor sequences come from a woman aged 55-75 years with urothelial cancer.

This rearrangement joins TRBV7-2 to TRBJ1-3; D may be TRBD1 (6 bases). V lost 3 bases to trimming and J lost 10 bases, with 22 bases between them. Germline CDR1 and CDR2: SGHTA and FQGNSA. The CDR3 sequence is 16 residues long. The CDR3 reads CASSFRVTGTQNTIYF. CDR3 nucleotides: TGTGCCAGCAGCTTCCGTGTTACGGGGACACAGAATACCATATATTTT.

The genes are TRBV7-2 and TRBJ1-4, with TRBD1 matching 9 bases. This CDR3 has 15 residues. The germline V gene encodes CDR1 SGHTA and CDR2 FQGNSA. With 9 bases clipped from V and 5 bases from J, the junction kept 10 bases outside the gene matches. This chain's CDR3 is CASKGDRGSNEKLFF. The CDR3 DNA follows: TGTGCCAGTAAAGGTGACAGGGGGTCGAATGAAAAACTGTTTTTT.

The CDR3 sequence: CASSYSNSNTEAFF. The CDR3 DNA reads TGTGCCAGCAGTTACTCTAACAGCAACACTGAAGCTTTCTTT. The chain has TRBV6-5 and TRBJ1-1; D is ambiguous. Germline CDR1 is MNHEY and CDR2 is SVGAGI. Trimming stripped 0 bases from V and 2 bases from J, with 7 bases between. The CDR3 has 14 residues.

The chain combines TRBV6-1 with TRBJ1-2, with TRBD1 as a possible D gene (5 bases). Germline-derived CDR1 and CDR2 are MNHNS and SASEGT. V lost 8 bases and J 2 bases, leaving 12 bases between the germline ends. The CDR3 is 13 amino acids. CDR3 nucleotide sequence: TGTGCCAGCGACCCCGGACAAAACTATGGCTACACCTTC. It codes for CASDPGQNYGYTF.

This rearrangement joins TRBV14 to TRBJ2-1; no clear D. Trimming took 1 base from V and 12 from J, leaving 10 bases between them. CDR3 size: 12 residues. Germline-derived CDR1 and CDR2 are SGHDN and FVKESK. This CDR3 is CASSQVPLLQFF. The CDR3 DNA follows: TGTGCCAGCAGCCAAGTCCCCCTCCTGCAGTTCTTC.

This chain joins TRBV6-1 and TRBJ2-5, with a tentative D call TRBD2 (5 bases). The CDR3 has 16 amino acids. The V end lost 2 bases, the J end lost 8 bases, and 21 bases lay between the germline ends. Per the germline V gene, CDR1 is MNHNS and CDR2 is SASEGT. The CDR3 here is CASSEKIRQLPGTQYF. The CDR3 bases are TGTGCCAGCAGTGAAAAGATTCGGCAGCTCCCGGGAACCCAGTACTTC.

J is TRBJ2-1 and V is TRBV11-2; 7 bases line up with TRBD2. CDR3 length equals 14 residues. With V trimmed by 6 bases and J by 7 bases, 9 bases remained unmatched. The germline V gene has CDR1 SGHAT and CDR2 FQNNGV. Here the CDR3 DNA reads TGTGCCAGCAGGCCCGGGGGGTCCGGGAATGAGCAGTTCTTC. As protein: CASRPGGSGNEQFF.

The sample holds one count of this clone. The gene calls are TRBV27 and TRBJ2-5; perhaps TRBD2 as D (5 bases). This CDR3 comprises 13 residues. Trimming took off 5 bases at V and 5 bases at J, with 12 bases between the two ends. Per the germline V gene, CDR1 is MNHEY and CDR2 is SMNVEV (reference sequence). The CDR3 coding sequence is TGTGCCAGCAGTCCGTCGCGGAGGGAGACCCAGTACTTC. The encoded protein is CASSPSRRETQYF.